Listed below are T cell receptor beta chains from one sample, sequenced in a study of Graves' ophthalmopathy and Graves' hyperthyroidism. MiXCR, applied by TCRdb to the multiplex PCR reads, yields one record per CDR3 protein. Of 600,000 to 950,000 distinct CDR3 sequences listed, roughly two fifths were seen once; the top ten hold 35% to 55%. Input material: peripheral blood. These receptors all come from an adult man with Graves' ophthalmopathy. CDR3s include the opening cysteine and the closing phenylalanine or tryptophan. The order of the fields is D gene, V gene, clone size, J gene, CDR3 protein, CDR3 DNA. The D gene is left open where the match is weak. Expanded clones are given a class, and other clones once, few, many or no size at all.

.	TRBV12-3/TRBV12-4	.	TRBJ2-5	CASTRGAEQETQYF	TGTGCCAGCACGCGGGGAGCAGAACAAGAGACCCAGTACTTC
.	TRBV14	once	TRBJ2-7	CASSQGLVSYEQYF	TGTGCCAGCAGCCAAGGACTGGTCTCCTACGAGCAGTACTTC
.	TRBV7-9	many	TRBJ1-1	CASSLKTAYEAFF	TGTGCCAGCAGCTTAAAGACAGCATACGAAGCTTTCTTT
.	TRBV24-1	many	TRBJ2-5	CATSDPSPRGETQYF	TGTGCCACCAGTGATCCTTCCCCACGAGGAGAGACCCAGTACTTC
TRBD1	TRBV24-1	.	TRBJ1-5	CATGNQETGDQPQHF	TGTGCCACCGGCAACCAAGAGACAGGGGATCAGCCCCAGCATTTT
.	TRBV6-5	.	TRBJ1-1	CASKIQRNTEAFF	TGTGCCAGCAAAATACAGAGGAACACTGAAGCTTTCTTT
.	TRBV25-1	.	TRBJ1-3	CASSEASRGPLF	TGTGCCAGCAGTGAAGCGTCCCGGGGCCCCTTGTTT
.	TRBV9	.	TRBJ2-5	CASSVEGTPVGETQYF	TGTGCCAGCAGCGTCGAGGGGACCCCCGTCGGAGAGACCCAGTACTTC
TRBD2	TRBV7-6	.	TRBJ2-2	CASSSGLAGSAGELFF	TGTGCCAGCAGCTCCGGACTAGCGGGATCCGCCGGGGAGCTGTTTTTT
.	TRBV7-9	few	TRBJ2-5	CASSFQTEETQYF	TGTGCCAGCAGCTTTCAGACGGAAGAGACCCAGTACTTC
.	TRBV7-9	few	TRBJ1-6	CASSWSGTNSPLHF	TGTGCCAGCAGCTGGTCAGGGACTAATTCACCCCTCCACTTT
.	TRBV7-9	few	TRBJ1-4	CASSLVGSNEKLFF	TGTGCCAGCAGCTTGGTCGGGTCTAATGAAAAACTGTTTTTT
TRBD2	TRBV2	few	TRBJ2-7	CASTPRAGGGSYEQYF	TGTGCCAGCACCCCGAGGGCGGGAGGAGGGTCCTACGAGCAGTACTTC
.	TRBV7-2	.	TRBJ2-1	CASSPGRDNSYNEQFF	TGTGCCAGCAGCCCGGGACGCGATAACTCCTACAATGAGCAGTTCTTC
.	TRBV10-2	many	TRBJ2-5	CASGRQTETQYF	TGCGCCAGCGGGAGACAGACGGAGACCCAGTACTTC
TRBD2	TRBV7-2	few	TRBJ2-5	CASSKGLREETQYF	TGTGCCAGTAGTAAGGGACTAAGAGAAGAGACCCAGTACTTC
TRBD1	TRBV5-1	many	TRBJ1-1	CASSGGDRDGLNTEAFF	TGCGCCAGCAGCGGGGGGGACAGGGATGGATTGAACACTGAAGCTTTCTTT
TRBD1	TRBV24-1	.	TRBJ1-5	CATSDPGTGGAGSQPQHF	TGTGCCACCAGTGACCCAGGGACAGGGGGCGCGGGAAGTCAGCCCCAGCATTTT
TRBD1	TRBV15	once	TRBJ2-6	CATSRDLFGTEDLTF	TGTGCCACCAGCAGAGATCTTTTTGGGACAGAGGACCTGACTTTC
TRBD2	TRBV5-1	.	TRBJ2-7	CASSLATSVLYEQYF	TGCGCCAGCAGCTTGGCAACTAGCGTTCTCTACGAGCAGTACTTC
.	TRBV19	few	TRBJ1-2	CASSRDVGTNYGYTF	TGTGCCAGCTCGCGCGACGTGGGCACTAACTATGGCTACACCTTC
TRBD1	TRBV2	.	TRBJ1-2	CASSPFTGDGYTF	TGTGCCAGCTCACCCTTCACAGGGGACGGCTACACCTTC
TRBD1	TRBV24-1	many	TRBJ1-2	CATSDPGQGDGYTF	TGTGCCACCAGTGACCCGGGACAGGGTGACGGCTACACCTTC
TRBD1	TRBV7-3	.	TRBJ1-4	CASSRDRGTEKLFF	TGCGCCAGCAGCCGGGACAGGGGTACCGAAAAACTGTTTTTT
.	TRBV7-9	.	TRBJ2-7	CASSLLAGTSSYEQYF	TGTGCCAGCAGCTTATTGGCCGGGACGAGCTCCTACGAGCAGTACTTC
.	TRBV2	few	TRBJ2-7	CASSSPRTGSEQYF	TGTGCCAGCAGCTCACCGCGGACGGGTTCCGAGCAGTACTTC
TRBD1	TRBV20-1	.	TRBJ2-3	CRQGAGTDTQYF	TGCAGACAGGGGGCCGGCACAGATACGCAGTATTTT
.	TRBV7-9	.	TRBJ1-6	CASSSEGGSYNSPLHF	TGTGCCAGCAGCTCGGAAGGGGGATCCTATAATTCACCCCTCCACTTT
TRBD1	TRBV6-1	.	TRBJ1-1	CASRKGQRNTEAFF	TGTGCCAGCAGGAAGGGACAGAGGAACACTGAAGCTTTCTTT
TRBD2	TRBV7-3	once	TRBJ2-3	CASRRTSGSADTQYF	TGTGCCAGCAGGAGGACTAGCGGGAGCGCAGATACGCAGTATTTT
.	TRBV7-8	many	TRBJ2-7	CASSLRLEKSYEQYF	TGTGCCAGCAGCCTTCGACTTGAAAAATCCTACGAGCAGTACTTC
.	TRBV6-5	few	TRBJ2-7	CASSYQGLAWVGQYF	TGTGCCAGCAGTTACCAGGGTCTGGCCTGGGTCGGGCAGTACTTC
.	TRBV20-1	.	TRBJ1-5	CSASSEVLGPQHF	TGCAGTGCTAGCTCCGAGGTTCTTGGGCCCCAGCATTTT
.	TRBV7-9	.	TRBJ1-2	CASSLAGGRGYGNYGYTF	TGTGCCAGCAGCTTAGCAGGCGGGAGAGGGTACGGGAACTATGGCTACACCTTC
.	TRBV2	many	TRBJ1-3	CASGEQSSGNTIYF	TGTGCCAGCGGGGAACAGAGCTCTGGAAACACCATATATTTT
.	TRBV9	many	TRBJ1-3	CASSVDPGPGNTIYF	TGTGCCAGCAGCGTAGATCCAGGCCCTGGAAACACCATATATTTT
TRBD1	TRBV7-3	many	TRBJ1-6	CASSGDRNSPLHF	TGTGCCAGCAGCGGGGACAGGAATTCACCCCTCCACTTT
.	TRBV9	.	TRBJ1-5	CASSISWDRGGHF	TGTGCCAGCAGTATCTCCTGGGACCGAGGAGGGCATTTT
.	TRBV24-1	.	TRBJ1-5	CASTVWGRQGGQPQHF	TGTGCCAGCACTGTTTGGGGTCGGCAGGGCGGTCAGCCCCAGCATTTT
TRBD2	TRBV20-1	.	TRBJ2-7	CSALQTSGDAYEQYF	TGCAGTGCTTTACAGACTAGCGGGGATGCCTACGAGCAGTACTTC
.	TRBV25-1	.	TRBJ1-1	CASPGGAITEAFF	TGTGCCAGCCCGGGAGGGGCGATCACTGAAGCTTTCTTT
.	TRBV20-1	many	TRBJ1-1	CSASLVTAEAFF	TGCAGTGCTAGCTTGGTTACGGCTGAAGCTTTCTTT
TRBD1	TRBV6-5	.	TRBJ1-2	CASSYENLRSGTGSPNYGYTF	TGTGCCAGCAGTTACGAGAACCTACGATCCGGGACAGGGTCTCCTAACTATGGCTACACCTTC
.	TRBV10-3	.	TRBJ1-1	CASVEAPSGMNTEAFF	TGTGCCAGCGTTGAAGCCCCAAGCGGCATGAACACTGAAGCTTTCTTT
TRBD1	TRBV25-1	.	TRBJ2-2	CANRGNTGELFF	TGTGCTAACAGGGGAAACACCGGGGAGCTGTTTTTT
.	TRBV24-1	many	TRBJ2-7	CATGEGYEQYF	TGTGCCACCGGTGAGGGCTACGAGCAGTACTTC
.	TRBV7-6	many	TRBJ2-7	CASSTLGAQYEQYF	TGTGCCAGCAGCACTTTGGGGGCGCAATACGAGCAGTACTTC
.	TRBV19	.	TRBJ2-7	CASSTLLTRAISYEQYF	TGTGCCAGTAGTACCTTATTAACACGGGCGATCTCCTACGAGCAGTACTTC
.	TRBV6-5	few	TRBJ1-1	CASNQNGLNTEAFF	TGTGCCAGCAACCAAAACGGGCTTAACACTGAAGCTTTCTTT
.	TRBV15	many	TRBJ2-7	CATSKTGAGGAYEQYF	TGTGCCACCAGCAAAACCGGGGCAGGTGGGGCCTACGAGCAGTACTTC
.	TRBV7-9	.	TRBJ2-6	CASSFIGGAGANVLTF	TGTGCCAGCAGCTTTATCGGGGGAGCCGGGGCCAACGTCCTGACTTTC
TRBD2	TRBV7-2	many	TRBJ2-7	CASSFPGLAGEQYF	TGTGCCAGCAGCTTTCCGGGACTAGCAGGCGAGCAGTACTTC
.	TRBV25-1	few	TRBJ2-2	CASTSPKGGGLRSGELFF	TGTGCCAGCACCTCTCCTAAGGGGGGAGGGCTCCGGTCCGGGGAGCTGTTTTTT
.	TRBV2	many	TRBJ1-5	CASTNGGVSPQHF	TGTGCCAGCACCAACGGGGGGGTGTCGCCCCAGCATTTT
.	TRBV2	.	TRBJ2-5	CASSLESWDTRRLQETQYF	TGTGCCAGCAGCTTGGAGTCTTGGGACACACGCCGCCTACAAGAGACCCAGTACTTC
.	TRBV6-5	few	TRBJ1-6	CASSPYTRVSPLHF	TGTGCCAGCAGCCCATATACCCGGGTGTCACCCCTCCACTTT
TRBD1	TRBV10-3	.	TRBJ2-7	CAISQDRGAYYEQYF	TGTGCCATCAGCCAGGACAGGGGAGCCTACTACGAGCAGTACTTC
.	TRBV7-9	many	TRBJ2-7	CASSADDSQYF	TGTGCCAGCAGCGCGGACGACTCGCAGTACTTC